The source of this TCR beta chain is a study of Graves' ophthalmopathy and Graves' hyperthyroidism. Germline V gene sequence: CDR1 PRHDT, CDR2 FYEKMQ (reference sequence). V dropped 5 bases and J dropped 9; count of bases not matched to a gene: 8. The CDR3 runs 14 residues. Using RNA transcripts, the TCR beta CDR3 regions were amplified. The first-round RT-PCR employed HTBI primers together with the Qiagen OneStep RT-PCR kit. A multiplex PCR was then performed as the second round. TCRdb re-analysed the multiplex PCR reads in MiXCR, keeping a single row per CDR3 protein. The sample yields 650,000 to 800,000 distinct CDR3 sequences, more than 40% seen once.

The V call is TRBV13, the J call TRBJ1-2; TRBD1 aligns across 11 bases. The sequence derives from an adult man with Graves' ophthalmopathy. The specimen was peripheral blood. The CDR3 region has the DNA TGTGCCAGCAGCCGCCGGACAGGGGGCAGTAGCTACACCTTC. Translating it yields CASSRRTGGSSYTF.